These 13 T cell receptor beta chains share one sample of origin, sequenced in a study of cytomegalovirus exposure and HLA in healthy donors. The primer mix had 60 Vbeta and 13 Jbeta primers. Generated by immunoSEQ multiplex PCR, the TCRdb table keeps only in-frame clones and is missing some. Of 140,000 or so clones in the sample, around 85% are singletons; the top ten hold less than 3.5%. Specimen: PBMCs. The source of these receptors is a woman in her twenties or thirties in good health and CMV-seronegative.

This rearrangement joins TRBV2 to TRBJ2-7; D may be TRBD1 (5 bases). The V end was cut by 6 bases, the J end by 6 bases, with 18 bases between. The V gene's germline CDR1 is SNHLY and CDR2 FYNNEI. The CDR3 is made up of 14 amino acids. CDR3 DNA sequence: TGTGCCAGCAGCCAAGAGGTAGGGGTGGGCGAGCAGTACTTC. Translation: CASSQEVGVGEQYF.

This clone came up a few times. V is TRBV7-2 and J is TRBJ2-2, with TRBD1 as a possible D gene (5 bases). This CDR3 is 13 amino acids long. V was cut by 5 bases and J by 6 bases, with 10 bases left in between. Germline CDR1 and CDR2: SGHTA and FQGNSA. Here the CDR3 reads CASSPQGAGELFF. For the CDR3, the DNA is TGTGCCAGCAGCCCTCAAGGGGCCGGGGAGCTGTTTTTT. Based on the CDR3 plus reference TRBV7-2 and TRBJ2-2, the full variable domain is GAGVSQSPSNKVTEKGKDVELRCDPISGHTALYWYRQSLGQGLEFLIYFQGNSAPDKSGLPSDRFSAERTGGSVSTLTIQRTQQEDSAVYLCASSPQGAGELFFGEGSRLTVL.

The chain recombines TRBV25-1 with TRBJ2-7, with 11 bases fitting TRBD1. The length of the CDR3 is 15 residues. Looked up from germline, CDR1 is MGHDK and CDR2 is SYGVNS. With 3 bases clipped from V and 3 bases from J, the junction kept 4 bases outside the gene matches. The CDR3 region is CASSDPGTGGYEQYF. CDR3 sequence (DNA): TGTGCCAGCAGTGATCCCGGGACAGGGGGCTACGAGCAGTACTTC.

This clone was seen just once. V and J are TRBV11-1 and TRBJ2-2; TRBD2 might be the D (5 bases). The CDR3 has 15 amino acids. The V gene lost 3 bases and the J gene lost 5 bases, with 13 bases spanning the gap. CDR1 is SGHAT, CDR2 FQDESV, per germline (reference sequence). CDR3 coding DNA: TGTGCCAGCAGCTTTATCGGGGTAAAGACCGGGGAGCTGTTTTTT. Protein product: CASSFIGVKTGELFF.

This clone was detected once. For the CDR3, the DNA is TGTGCCAGCAGCCCGGCAGGGTCCACTGAAGCTTTCTTT. Translation gives CASSPAGSTEAFF. This chain connects TRBV5-5 to TRBJ1-1; a possible D gene is TRBD1 (5 bases). Germline V gene lookup returns CDR1 SGHKS and CDR2 YYEKEE (reference sequence). Trimming took off 4 bases at V and 4 bases at J, with 11 bases between the two ends. This CDR3 spans 13 amino acids.

The rearrangement uses TRBV7-6 and TRBJ2-5; D is uncertain. This CDR3 spans 12 amino acids. Germline V gene data show CDR1 as SGHVS and CDR2 as FNYEAQ. V lost 2 bases to trimming and J lost 3 bases, with 4 bases between them. The CDR3 bases are TGTGCCAGCAGCTTACGGGAAGAGACCCAGTACTTC. The encoded protein is CASSLREETQYF.

The chain employs TRBV7-9 and TRBJ1-6; a weak D match, TRBD1 (6 bases). Trimming took off 4 bases at V and 7 bases at J, with 14 bases between the two ends. Germline V gene lookup returns CDR1 SEHNR and CDR2 FQNEAQ (reference sequence). The CDR3 is 15 residues long. CDR3 region: CASSYREGDNSPLHF. The CDR3 DNA reads TGTGCCAGCAGCTACAGGGAGGGGGACAATTCACCCCTCCACTTT.

As DNA, the CDR3 is TGTGCCAGCAGCTCGAGGACAGGGACCTACGAGCAGTACTTC. Its protein is CASSSRTGTYEQYF. The chain joins TRBV4-2 to TRBJ2-7; 8 nucleotides match TRBD1. Germline values: CDR1 LGHNA, CDR2 YNFKEQ. The J segment lost 2 bases and the V segment lost 5 bases, leaving 5 bases of the junction unmatched. The CDR3 is 14 residues long.

V and J are TRBV28 and TRBJ1-6; possible D gene TRBD1, 5 bases. V dropped 6 bases and J dropped 0 bases, with 12 bases sitting between them. The CDR3 has 16 amino acids. CDR1 and CDR2 from the germline V gene are MDHEN and SYDVKM. The CDR3 DNA reads as TGTGCCAGCAGCCTTGGCGGGGGCTCCTATAATTCACCCCTCCACTTT. Translating gives CASSLGGGSYNSPLHF.

The V and J genes are TRBV7-9 and TRBJ2-7; TRBD1 aligns across 9 bases. V trimming: 5 bases; J trimming: 3 bases; junction bases outside the gene matches: 11. This CDR3 region has 16 residues. Germline V gene lookup returns CDR1 SEHNR and CDR2 FQNEAQ (reference sequence). CDR3 nucleotides: TGTGCCAGCAGCCCCCGGGACAGGGATCTTCTCTACGAGCAGTACTTC. It encodes CASSPRDRDLLYEQYF.

This rearrangement joins TRBV2 to TRBJ1-6; maybe TRBD1 (5 bases). The germline V and J ends were trimmed by 3 bases and 0 bases, with 12 bases remaining between them. Germline V gene data show CDR1 as SNHLY and CDR2 as FYNNEI. This CDR3 is 17 amino acids long. The CDR3 spells CASSDQGVPSYNSPLHF. CDR3 nucleotides: TGTGCCAGCAGTGACCAAGGGGTTCCCTCCTATAATTCACCCCTCCACTTT.

The rearrangement joins TRBV7-2 to TRBJ1-2; D not certain. Between the trimmed V and J ends, which lost 3 bases and 4 bases, there was a span of 3 bases. CDR1 is SGHTA, CDR2 FQGNSA, per germline. The length of the CDR3 is 11 residues. The CDR3 region has the DNA TGTGCCAGCAGCTTGCGCTATGGCTACACCTTC. The encoded protein is CASSLRYGYTF.

This clone occurred a few times. The DNA for the CDR3 is TGCGCCAGCAGCCCAGGACAGGCAGCCTACGAGCAGTACTTC. It is translated as CASSPGQAAYEQYF. This chain uses TRBV4-1 with TRBJ2-7, with 7 bases lining up with TRBD1. V trimming: 4 bases; J trimming: 2 bases; junction bases outside the gene matches: 5. Germline-derived CDR1 and CDR2 are MGHRA and YSYEKL. The CDR3 sequence is 14 residues long.